Detailed here is one T cell receptor (beta chain). The CDR3 is 15 amino acids. Trimming pared 1 base from V and 3 bases from J, leaving 12 bases between. Per the germline V gene, CDR1 is MNHEY and CDR2 is SMNVEV (reference sequence). The data belong to a study of blood T cell repertoires in COVID-19. At the level of the study: PBMCs, B-cell-depleted T cells, or T cells provided the cDNA or gDNA that made up the material.

Participants, about 18 to 90 years old, spanned around 25 US areas. Source study methods: Estimation of nucleated cell counts relied on the amplification of reference gene primers. Some clones are missing from TCRdb's copy, which holds only in-frame ones; the method was immunoSEQ multiplex PCR. V, J and clone size were drawn from that table, and D and trimming were deduced from the DNA. The table includes about 220,000 clones, roughly 87% detected once. The rearrangement uses TRBV27 and TRBJ1-1, with D unclear. The sequenced sample consisted of PBMCs or T cells enriched from blood (not recorded which). The clonotype was recovered from a woman in her 30s with acute COVID-19. CDR3 amino acids: CASSLFGTADTEAFF. The CDR3 DNA reads TGTGCCAGCAGTTTATTCGGCACGGCGGACACTGAAGCTTTCTTT.